The T cell receptor beta chain under discussion was sequenced for a study of T cell responses to AZD1222 COVID-19 vaccine. Comments on this clone: Its antigen is unknown.

V shed 1 base and J shed 6 bases, with 21 bases lying between them. The CDR3 totals 17 residues. Germline V gives CDR1 LNHDA, CDR2 SQIVND (reference sequence). Study observations and caveats: The reported proportion of spike-specific TCRs targeting unmutated variant regions was nearly half. Females made up more of the donors, who were largely white British, and clonal diversity may have come out too low.

Generated by immunoSEQ multiplex PCR, the TCRdb table keeps only in-frame clones and is missing some. The data show about 92,000 clones, over 75% seen once. This receptor was taken from an adult in good health. This specimen was peripheral blood, taken on day 0 of AZD1222 vaccination. The chain joins TRBV19 to TRBJ1-2, with a possible D match to TRBD1 (5 bases). CDR3 loop: CASSIGRGVTNYHGYTF. For the CDR3, the DNA is TGTGCCAGTAGTATAGGGAGGGGAGTAACTAACTATCATGGCTACACCTTC.